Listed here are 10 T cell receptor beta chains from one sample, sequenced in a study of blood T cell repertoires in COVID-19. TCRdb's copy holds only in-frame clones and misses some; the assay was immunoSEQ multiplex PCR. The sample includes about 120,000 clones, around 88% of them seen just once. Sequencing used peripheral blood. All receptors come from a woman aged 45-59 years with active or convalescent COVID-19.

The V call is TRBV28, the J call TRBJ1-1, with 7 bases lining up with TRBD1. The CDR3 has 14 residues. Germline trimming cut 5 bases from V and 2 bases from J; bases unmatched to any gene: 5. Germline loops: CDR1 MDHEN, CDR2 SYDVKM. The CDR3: CASSPTGANTEAFF. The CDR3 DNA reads TGTGCCAGCAGTCCCACAGGGGCAAACACTGAAGCTTTCTTT.

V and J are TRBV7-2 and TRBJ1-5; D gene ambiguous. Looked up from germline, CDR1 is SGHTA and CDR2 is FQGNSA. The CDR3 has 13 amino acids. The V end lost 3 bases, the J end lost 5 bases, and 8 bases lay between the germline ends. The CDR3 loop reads CASSFNSDQPQHF. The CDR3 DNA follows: TGTGCCAGCAGCTTTAATTCCGATCAGCCCCAGCATTTT. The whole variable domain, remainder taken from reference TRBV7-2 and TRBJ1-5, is GAGVSQSPSNKVTEKGKDVELRCDPISGHTALYWYRQSLGQGLEFLIYFQGNSAPDKSGLPSDRFSAERTGGSVSTLTIQRTQQEDSAVYLCASSFNSDQPQHFGDGTRLSIL.

The CDR3 bases are TGTGCCAGCAGCCCGGGACTAGCCAGGGAGACCCAGTACTTC. Translation gives CASSPGLARETQYF. The chain uses TRBV9 and TRBJ2-5, with TRBD2 matching over 9 bases. CDR1 and CDR2 from the germline V gene are SGDLS and YYNGEE. The ends lost 4 bases at V and 5 bases at J; junction bases unmatched: 6. The CDR3 length is 14 residues.

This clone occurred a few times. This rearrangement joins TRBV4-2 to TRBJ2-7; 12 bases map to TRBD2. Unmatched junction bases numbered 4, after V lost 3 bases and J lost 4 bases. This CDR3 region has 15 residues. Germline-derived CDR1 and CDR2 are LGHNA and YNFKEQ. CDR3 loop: CASSQTSGRSYEQYF. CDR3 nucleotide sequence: TGTGCCAGCAGCCAGACTAGCGGGAGATCATACGAGCAGTACTTC.

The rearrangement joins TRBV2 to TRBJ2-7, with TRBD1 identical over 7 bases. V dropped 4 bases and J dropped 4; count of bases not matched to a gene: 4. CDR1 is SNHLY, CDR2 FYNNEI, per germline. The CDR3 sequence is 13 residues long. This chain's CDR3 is CASSGTGEYEQYF. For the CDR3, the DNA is TGTGCCAGCAGTGGGACAGGCGAATACGAGCAGTACTTC.

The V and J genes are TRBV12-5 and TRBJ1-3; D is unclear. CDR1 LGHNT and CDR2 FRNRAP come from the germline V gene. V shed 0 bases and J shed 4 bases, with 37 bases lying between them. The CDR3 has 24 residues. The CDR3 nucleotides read TGTGCTAGTGGTTTGGTACGTGATACTCATCTCTCTCTCTCTCTCTCTCTTTTAGGAAACACCATATATTTT. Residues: CASGLVRDTHLSLSLSLLGNTIYF.

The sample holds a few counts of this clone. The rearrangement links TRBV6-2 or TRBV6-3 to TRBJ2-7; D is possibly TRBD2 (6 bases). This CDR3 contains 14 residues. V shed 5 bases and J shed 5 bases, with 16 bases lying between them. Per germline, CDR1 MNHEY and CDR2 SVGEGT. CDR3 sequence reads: CASSQPAGRHEQYF. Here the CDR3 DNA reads TGTGCCAGCAGTCAGCCCGCGGGACGGCACGAGCAGTACTTC.

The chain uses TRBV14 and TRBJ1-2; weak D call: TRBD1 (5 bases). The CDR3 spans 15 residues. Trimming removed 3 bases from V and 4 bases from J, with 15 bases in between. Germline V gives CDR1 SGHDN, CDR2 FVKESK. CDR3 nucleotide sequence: TGTGCCAGCAGCCAGGGGCCCGGCAGATTCTATGGCTACACCTTC. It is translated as CASSQGPGRFYGYTF.

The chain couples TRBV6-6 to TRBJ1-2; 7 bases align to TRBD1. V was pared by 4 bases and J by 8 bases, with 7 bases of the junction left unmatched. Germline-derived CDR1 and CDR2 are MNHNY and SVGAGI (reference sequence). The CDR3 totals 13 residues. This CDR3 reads CASSSQGREGYTF. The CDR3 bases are TGTGCCAGCAGTTCACAGGGGAGAGAGGGCTACACCTTC.

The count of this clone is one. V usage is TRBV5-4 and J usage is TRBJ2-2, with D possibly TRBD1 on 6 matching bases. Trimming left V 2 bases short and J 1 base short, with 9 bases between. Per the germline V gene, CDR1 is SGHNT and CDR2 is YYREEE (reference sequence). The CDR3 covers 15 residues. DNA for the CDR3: TGTGCCAGCAGCTTACCCAGGGGGAACACCGGGGAGCTGTTTTTT. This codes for CASSLPRGNTGELFF.